This passage covers 2 T cell receptor beta chains from one sample sequenced in a study of STAT5B mutations in CD4+ large granular lymphocyte leukemia. TCRdb keeps only in-frame clones here, not all; method: immunoSEQ multiplex PCR. The top ten hold less than 15% of the sample, which has 15,000 to 20,000 clones, about four fifths seen once. Sequencing input: CD4+ T cells from blood buffy coats. The receptors originated from a human donor in good health.

In its sample, this clone was seen once. The J gene is TRBJ2-5, the V gene TRBV19, with D unresolved. The germline V and J ends were trimmed by 0 bases and 5 bases, with 16 bases remaining between them. The CDR3 is 16 amino acids. Germline V gene data show CDR1 as LNHDA and CDR2 as SQIVND (reference sequence). The CDR3 sequence is CASSIEGRRIQETQYF. The CDR3 bases are TGTGCCAGTAGTATAGAGGGCAGGCGTATTCAGGAGACCCAGTACTTC.

The rearrangement joins TRBV2 to TRBJ2-7; D not resolved. Germline V gives CDR1 SNHLY, CDR2 FYNNEI. V was trimmed by 2 bases and J by 5 bases, leaving 4 bases between them. The CDR3 sequence is 11 residues long. CDR3 nucleotide sequence: TGTGCCAGCAGTGAAAGGGACGAGCAGTACTTC. Its protein product is CASSERDEQYF. Drawing the rest from reference TRBV2 and TRBJ2-7, the complete variable domain is EPEVTQTPSHQVTQMGQEVILRCVPISNHLYFYWYRQILGQKVEFLVSFYNNEISEKSEIFDDQFSVERPDGSNFTLKIRSTKLEDSAMYFCASSERDEQYFGPGTRLTVT.